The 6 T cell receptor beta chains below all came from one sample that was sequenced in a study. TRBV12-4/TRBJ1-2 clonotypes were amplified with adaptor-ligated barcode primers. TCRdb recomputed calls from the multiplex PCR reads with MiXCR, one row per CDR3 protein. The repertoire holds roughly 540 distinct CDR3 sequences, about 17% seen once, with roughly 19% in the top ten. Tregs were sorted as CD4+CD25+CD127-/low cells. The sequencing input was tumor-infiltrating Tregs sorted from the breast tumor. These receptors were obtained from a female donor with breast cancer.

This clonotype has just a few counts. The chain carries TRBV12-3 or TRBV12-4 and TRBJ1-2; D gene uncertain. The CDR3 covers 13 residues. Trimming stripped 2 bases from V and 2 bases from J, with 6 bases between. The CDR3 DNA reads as TGTGCCAGCAGTTTACCGGTAAACTATGGCTACACCTTC. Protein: CASSLPVNYGYTF.

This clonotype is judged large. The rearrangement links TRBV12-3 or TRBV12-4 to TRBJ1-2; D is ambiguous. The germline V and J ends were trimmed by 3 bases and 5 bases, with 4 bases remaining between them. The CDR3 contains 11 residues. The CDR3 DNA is TGTGCCAGCAGTTTCCTTTATGGCTACACCTTC. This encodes CASSFLYGYTF.

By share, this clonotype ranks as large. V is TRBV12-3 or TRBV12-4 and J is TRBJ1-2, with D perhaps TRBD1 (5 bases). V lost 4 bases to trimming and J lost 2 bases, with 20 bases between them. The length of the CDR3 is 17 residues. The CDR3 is CASSSSEWTPGNYGYTF. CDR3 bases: TGTGCCAGCAGTTCCTCGGAGTGGACACCTGGCAACTATGGCTACACCTTC.

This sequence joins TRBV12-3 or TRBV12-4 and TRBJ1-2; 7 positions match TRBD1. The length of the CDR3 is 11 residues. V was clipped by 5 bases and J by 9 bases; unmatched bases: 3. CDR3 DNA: TGTGCCAGCAGTCACAGGGGCAGCTACACCTTC. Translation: CASSHRGSYTF.

The chain's CDR3 is CASSPDTGLYGYTF. CDR3 bases: TGTGCCAGCAGTCCGGACACGGGACTCTATGGCTACACCTTC. V and J are TRBV12-3 or TRBV12-4 and TRBJ1-2, with D possibly being TRBD1 (5 bases). The CDR3 is 14 amino acids. V lost 5 bases and J 4 bases, leaving 14 bases between the germline ends.

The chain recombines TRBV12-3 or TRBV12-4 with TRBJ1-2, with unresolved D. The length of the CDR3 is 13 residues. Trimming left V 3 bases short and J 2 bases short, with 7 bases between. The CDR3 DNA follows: TGTGCCAGCAGTTTTGCAGGCAACTATGGCTACACCTTC. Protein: CASSFAGNYGYTF.